Following are 14 T cell receptor beta chains from one sample sequenced in a study of cytomegalovirus exposure and HLA in healthy donors. With 60 Vbeta and 13 Jbeta primers, the PCR was carried out. The table came from immunoSEQ multiplex PCR; TCRdb's copy has only in-frame clones and leaves some out. The table includes hundreds of thousands of clones, over 70% detected once. The specimen was PBMCs. The receptor set was obtained from a boy aged 2 to 10 in good health and CMV-seronegative.

This chain joins TRBV5-5 and TRBJ2-5; the match to TRBD2 covers 14 bases. Germline CDR1 SGHKS, CDR2 YYEKEE (reference sequence). The CDR3 covers 18 residues. V lost 0 bases and J lost 4; bases outside the gene matches: 8. The CDR3 is CASSLAPGTSGGGETQYF. CDR3 bases: TGTGCCAGCAGCTTGGCGCCCGGGACTAGCGGGGGAGGAGAGACCCAGTACTTC.

CDR3 DNA: TGTGCCAGCAGTGAGGCAGGGCCACTCTATGGCTACACCTTC. Protein product: CASSEAGPLYGYTF. This chain connects TRBV2 to TRBJ1-2; perhaps TRBD1 as D (5 bases). Germline-derived CDR1 and CDR2 are SNHLY and FYNNEI. V shed 3 bases and J shed 4 bases, with 12 bases lying between them. The length of the CDR3 is 14 residues.

Concerning this clone: Other DNA sequences in the sample encode the same CDR3. This chain links TRBV7-9 with TRBJ2-5, with 7 positions matching TRBD1. This CDR3 has 15 amino acids. Trimming removed 9 bases from V and 5 bases from J; junction bases left unmatched: 15. Germline CDR1 reads SEHNR; CDR2 reads FQNEAQ (reference sequence). The CDR3 nucleotides read TGTGCCAGTAGCCAACAGGGGACCCCGGGGGAGACCCAGTACTTC. Translating gives CASSQQGTPGETQYF.

The V and J genes are TRBV10-3 and TRBJ1-5, with 7 bases lining up with TRBD1. CDR1 and CDR2 from the germline V gene are ENHRY and SYGVKD. Trimming cost V 6 bases and J 2 bases; bases outside gene matches: 4. This CDR3 is 14 amino acids long. The CDR3 is CAISATGRNQPQHF. CDR3 bases: TGTGCCATCAGCGCGACAGGGCGCAATCAGCCCCAGCATTTT.

The chain couples TRBV2 to TRBJ1-4; no reliable D call. Germline values: CDR1 SNHLY, CDR2 FYNNEI. Trimming took off 6 bases at V and 0 bases at J, with 11 bases between the two ends. CDR3 length: 15 amino acids. The CDR3 DNA reads TGTGCCAGCAGATGGAACAGAGCAACTAATGAAAAACTGTTTTTT. Its protein is CASRWNRATNEKLFF.

This chain connects TRBV6-6 to TRBJ1-2; D gene uncertain. This CDR3 region has 15 residues. CDR1 MNHNY and CDR2 SVGAGI come from the germline V gene (reference sequence). The V gene lost 2 bases and the J gene lost 5 bases, with 15 bases spanning the gap. As DNA, the CDR3 is TGTGCCAGCAGTTACGGGGTCCGGGGATGGTATGGCTACACCTTC. Translated, it gives CASSYGVRGWYGYTF.

V is TRBV2 and J is TRBJ2-1; 9 bases fit TRBD2. There are 16 residues in the CDR3. V trimming: 8 bases; J trimming: 0 bases; junction bases outside the gene matches: 8. Germline V CDR1 and CDR2: SNHLY, FYNNEI. The CDR3 bases are TGTGCCAGCGGCCTAGCGGGGCCCCCCTCCTACAATGAGCAGTTCTTC. Its translation is CASGLAGPPSYNEQFF.

The chain is built from TRBV5-1 and TRBJ2-7; 9 bases line up with TRBD2. V gave up 0 bases and J gave up 3 bases; unmatched junction bases: 4. The CDR3 covers 15 residues. Germline V CDR1 and CDR2: SGHRS, YFSETQ. This CDR3 is CASSLEDSGGYEQYF. As DNA, the CDR3 is TGCGCCAGCAGCTTGGAGGATAGCGGGGGCTACGAGCAGTACTTC.

This rearrangement joins TRBV29-1 to TRBJ1-2; 8 bases match TRBD1. CDR1 SQVTM and CDR2 ANQGSEA come from the germline V gene. This CDR3 is built from 15 residues. V was pared by 6 bases and J by 3 bases, with 12 bases of the junction left unmatched. The CDR3 reads CSVTLQGGVDYGYTF. The CDR3 DNA reads as TGCAGCGTGACCCTACAGGGGGGGGTAGACTATGGCTACACCTTC.

J is TRBJ2-7 and V is TRBV4-1; D is unresolved. CDR1 MGHRA and CDR2 YSYEKL come from the germline V gene. The V end was cut by 0 bases, the J end by 9 bases, with 12 bases between. This CDR3 is 13 amino acids long. In DNA, the CDR3 is TGCGCCAGCAGCCAAGATTCGGGTTGTGGGCAGTACTTC. Amino acid sequence: CASSQDSGCGQYF.

This clone was counted a few times. The chain carries TRBV6-1 and TRBJ1-1; D call uncertain. The CDR3 sequence is 13 residues long. Germline V gives CDR1 MNHNS, CDR2 SASEGT. V dropped 1 base and J dropped 0 bases, with 3 bases sitting between them. CDR3 nucleotides: TGTGCCAGCAGTGAAGGAGTGAACACTGAAGCTTTCTTT. It encodes CASSEGVNTEAFF.

V gene TRBV29-1 combines with J gene TRBJ1-3, with 7 bases identical to TRBD1. Per germline, CDR1 SQVTM and CDR2 ANQGSEA. The CDR3 sequence is 13 residues long. Trimming at V came to 7 bases and at J to 4 bases, leaving 7 bases not matched to a gene. The CDR3 loop is CSAVRTGGNTIYF. CDR3 nucleotides: TGCAGCGCAGTAAGGACAGGAGGAAACACCATATATTTT.

In DNA form, the CDR3 reads TGTGCCAGCAGCCAGATAGCGGGAGGGCCTGAGAATGAGCAGTTCTTC. It encodes CASSQIAGGPENEQFF. The genes are TRBV7-2 and TRBJ2-1; 11 bases line up with TRBD2. Germline CDR1 is SGHTA and CDR2 is FQGNSA. V was clipped by 5 bases and J by 7 bases; unmatched bases: 10. CDR3 length: 16 amino acids.

This clone was picked up a small number of times. The rearrangement joins TRBV10-1 to TRBJ1-2; D might be TRBD1 (5 bases). Trimming left V 2 bases short and J 8 bases short, with 12 bases between. The CDR3 runs to 13 residues. The germline V gene encodes CDR1 WNHNN and CDR2 SYGVQD (reference sequence). CDR3 loop: CASSEGQGHGYTF. As DNA, the CDR3 is TGCGCCAGCAGTGAGGGGCAGGGCCACGGCTACACCTTC.